This TCR beta chain was captured by sequencing in a study of identical twins. Regarding the study as a whole: The study found that models underestimated out-of-frame TCR alpha sharing in monozygotic twins.

The germline CDR1 and CDR2 sequences are SGHVS and FQNEAQ. This CDR3 spans 16 amino acids. V lost 5 bases, J lost 4 bases, and 7 bases stayed unmatched. MiXCR was run by TCRdb on the 5' RACE reads, yielding one entry per CDR3 protein. The sample gives around 240,000 distinct CDR3 sequences, roughly a tenth of which show up once; 9% to 10% is in the top ten. This clonotype has more than one count but fewer than ten. Its antigen is still unknown. This clonotype was sampled from a man aged 50-60 years in good health. The V gene is TRBV7-8, the J gene TRBJ1-5; 11 nucleotides line up with TRBD1. Sequencing was carried out using memory T cells sorted from blood. The CDR3 DNA reads as TGTGCCAGCAGCCCCGCGGGACAGGGGGAAAATCAGCCCCAGCATTTT. As protein: CASSPAGQGENQPQHF.